The sample holds a few counts of the clone carrying this T cell receptor beta chain. The protocol was immunoSEQ multiplex PCR, while the TCRdb copy is restricted to in-frame clones and leaves out a portion. The repertoire holds about 19,000 clones, with 38% as singletons. The data were obtained in a study of graft-versus-host responses after intestinal transplantation. Across the whole study: Uniformly, recipients were administered anti-thymocyte globulin induction with subsequent tacrolimus and steroids for about 3 years.

Study-level points and caveats: Within the allografts of patients who had graft-donor T cell macrochimerism, graft-versus-host to host-versus-graft clonal ratios were high.

Plated together were around 200,000 CFSE-labeled responder cells and around 200,000 irradiated, violet-dye-labeled stimulator cells. The CDR3 is made up of 13 amino acids. With 1 base removed from V and 6 bases from J, the gap between germline ends came to 7 bases. Germline V lookup: CDR1 SEHNR, CDR2 FQNEAQ (reference sequence). The sample was alloreactive CD4+ T cells from a mixed lymphocyte reaction culture, taken before intestinal transplant. Subset meaning: CFSE-low proliferating T cells sorted from roughly 6-day pre-transplant mixed lymphocyte reaction (GvH or HvG direction). This TCR came from a human patient who received an intestinal transplant. The rearrangement joins TRBV7-9 to TRBJ1-5; D is unresolved. DNA for the CDR3: TGTGCCAGCAGCTTAGAGGGTTTTCAGCCCCAGCATTTT. Encoded protein: CASSLEGFQPQHF.